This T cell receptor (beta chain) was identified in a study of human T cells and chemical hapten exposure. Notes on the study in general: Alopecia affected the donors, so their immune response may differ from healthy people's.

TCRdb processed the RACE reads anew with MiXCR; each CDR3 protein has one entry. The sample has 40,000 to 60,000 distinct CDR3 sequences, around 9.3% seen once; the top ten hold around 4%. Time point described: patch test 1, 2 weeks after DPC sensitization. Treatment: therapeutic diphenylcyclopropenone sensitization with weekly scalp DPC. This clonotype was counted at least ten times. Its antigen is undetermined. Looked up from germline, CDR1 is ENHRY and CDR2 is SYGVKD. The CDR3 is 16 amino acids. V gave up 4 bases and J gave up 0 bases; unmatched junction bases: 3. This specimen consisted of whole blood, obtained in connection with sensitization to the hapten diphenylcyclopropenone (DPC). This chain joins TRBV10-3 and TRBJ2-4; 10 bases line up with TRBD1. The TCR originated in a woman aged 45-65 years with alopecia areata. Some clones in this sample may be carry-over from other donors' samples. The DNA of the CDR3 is TGTGCCATCAGTGCGGACAGGGGGATAGCCAAAAACATTCAGTACTTC. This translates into CAISADRGIAKNIQYF.